This T cell receptor (beta chain) was identified during a study of beta chain features in type 1 diabetes. The authors reverse transcribed all of the isolated RNA, so sequencing captured expressed TCRB transcripts. Profiling relied on immunoSEQ multiplex PCR, and the TCRdb table lists in-frame clones only, not all of them. This sample has about 370,000 clones, with roughly 9.8% found just once. Findings of the study overall: There was a moderate but significant shortening of TCRB CDR3s in all four CD4+ subsets of Type 1 diabetes patients. The similarity of naive, central memory and Treg TCRB repertoires appeared greater among patients than among healthy donors.

It was one heparinised blood draw, averaging roughly 120 mL, that each donor gave. V was shortened by 5 bases and J by 4 bases, with 14 bases between the two germline ends. The germline gives CDR1 SGHNT, CDR2 YENEEA. The CDR3 loop spans 14 amino acids. This clone was observed a few times. Its specificity is not known. The TCR originated in a man aged 30 to 39 with type 1 diabetes. The specimen sequenced was central memory CD4+ T cells from blood. The J gene is TRBJ1-1, the V gene TRBV11-3; TRBD1 might be the D (5 bases). The CDR3 bases are TGTGCCAGCAGCCCCCGACCCGGGGGCACTGAAGCTTTCTTT. Protein product: CASSPRPGGTEAFF.